This TCR beta chain was found in a study of neurological immune-mediated disorders. Study-level results: Expanded clones shared no identical CDR3 amino acid sequences across subjects, which suggested private TCR-beta repertoires in all groups. Healthy controls had more TCR clonal expansion than multiple sclerosis, which showed the least, whereas HTLV-1-associated myelopathy showed the most.

This clonotype was recorded many times. What it binds is not known. 5'RACE with 10-nucleotide random UMIs produced the cDNA. One entry per CDR3 protein results from TCRdb running MiXCR on the 5' RACE reads. The profile shows some 50,000 distinct CDR3 sequences, over 10% of them singletons. The time point is: longitudinal time-point 2. Germline CDR1 is GTSNPN and CDR2 is SVGIG (reference sequence). V shed 0 bases and J shed 4 bases, with 5 bases lying between them. The CDR3 spans 12 residues. The sequence came from a male donor with HTLV-1-associated myelopathy (HAM/TSP). This rearrangement joins TRBV30 to TRBJ2-3; D not certain. The specimen sequenced was PBMCs. CDR3 bases: TGTGCCTGGAGTGTAGGGTCAGATACGCAGTATTTT. Residues: CAWSVGSDTQYF.